This is a list of T cell receptor beta chains from one sample in a study of CD8+ T cells in alopecia areata. Generated by immunoSEQ multiplex PCR, the TCRdb table keeps only in-frame clones and is missing some. The table shows around 190,000 clones, with roughly 64% occurring only once. The sequences come from CD4+ T cells sorted from blood, collected at week 4, from a patient treated with tofacitinib. The receptors stem from a human donor with alopecia areata. CDR3s include the opening cysteine and the closing phenylalanine or tryptophan. D genes are given only for firm matches. Only some rows state a clone size, as once, few, many or a class for expanded clones.

CASSSSLAGQYF	TGTGCCAGCAGTTCCTCCCTAGCGGGCCAGTACTTC	TRBD2	once	TRBV6-5	TRBJ2-5
CASSPGTSDEQFF	TGTGCCAGCAGCCCGGGGACTAGCGATGAGCAGTTCTTC	TRBD2	NA	TRBV11-2	TRBJ2-1
CASSGRGQLEAFF	TGTGCCAGCAGTGGTCGGGGTCAGCTTGAAGCTTTCTTT	NA	NA	TRBV25-1	TRBJ1-1
CASSWGLPSYEQYF	TGTGCCAGCAGCTGGGGACTCCCCTCCTACGAGCAGTACTTC	NA	NA	TRBV5-6	TRBJ2-7
CASRATLGPTDTQYF	TGCGCCAGCAGGGCAACTCTGGGTCCCACAGATACGCAGTATTTT	NA	NA	TRBV4-3	TRBJ2-3
CASSEIGLNQPQHF	TGTGCCAGCAGTGAAATCGGATTAAATCAGCCCCAGCATTTT	NA	NA	TRBV6-1	TRBJ1-5
CAISGTGLGEQYF	TGTGCCATCAGTGGAACAGGGTTGGGGGAGCAGTACTTC	NA	NA	TRBV10-3	TRBJ2-7
CASSPGSGNEQFF	TGTGCCAGCAGTCCGGGATCCGGCAATGAGCAGTTCTTC	NA	few	TRBV27	TRBJ2-1
CASSLDQETQYF	TGCGCCAGCAGCTTGGACCAAGAGACCCAGTACTTC	NA	NA	TRBV5-1	TRBJ2-5
CASSPGADTQYF	TGTGCCAGCAGCCCGGGGGCGGATACGCAGTATTTT	NA	NA	TRBV11-3	TRBJ2-3
CSVEGGQGSSYEQYF	TGCAGCGTTGAAGGGGGACAGGGGAGCTCCTACGAGCAGTACTTC	TRBD1	NA	TRBV29-1	TRBJ2-7
CAWSSGGHYGYTF	TGTGCCTGGAGTTCAGGGGGACACTATGGCTACACCTTC	TRBD1	NA	TRBV30	TRBJ1-2
CSARAPSEAFF	TGCAGTGCTAGAGCCCCTAGTGAAGCTTTCTTT	NA	NA	TRBV20-1	TRBJ1-1
CAWKPAWDTQYF	TGTGCCTGGAAGCCAGCGTGGGATACGCAGTATTTT	NA	NA	TRBV30	TRBJ2-3
CASSLDGQGASNSPLHF	TGCGCCAGCAGCTTGGACGGCCAGGGGGCGTCTAATTCACCCCTCCACTTT	TRBD1	once	TRBV5-1	TRBJ1-6
CASSVAEETQYF	TGTGCCAGCAGCGTAGCTGAAGAGACCCAGTACTTC	NA	few	TRBV9	TRBJ2-5
CASYSTGGVGYTF	TGCGCCAGCTACTCAACAGGGGGCGTTGGCTACACCTTC	TRBD1	NA	TRBV5-1	TRBJ1-2
CAWSPGTRTQFF	TGTGCCTGGAGCCCCGGGACTCGGACTCAGTTCTTC	NA	NA	TRBV30	TRBJ2-1
CASSNILLDQNTEAFF	TGTGCCAGCAGCAACATCCTTCTCGATCAGAACACTGAAGCTTTCTTT	NA	NA	TRBV5-6	TRBJ1-1
CAWSVVGNTIYF	TGTGCCTGGAGTGTCGTCGGAAACACCATATATTTT	NA	NA	TRBV30	TRBJ1-3
CASSLGTLNTEAFF	TGTGCCAGCAGCTTGGGCACCTTGAACACTGAAGCTTTCTTT	NA	NA	TRBV11-2	TRBJ1-1
CASATANSNQPQHF	TGTGCCAGTGCCACAGCGAATAGCAATCAGCCCCAGCATTTT	NA	once	TRBV19	TRBJ1-5
CASSPPMSTGDEQYF	TGTGCCAGCTCACCGCCTATGAGTACAGGGGACGAGCAGTACTTC	TRBD1	NA	TRBV18	TRBJ2-7
CASSDGQLNTDTQYF	TGTGCCAGCAGCGATGGACAGCTAAACACAGATACGCAGTATTTT	NA	NA	TRBV7-2	TRBJ2-3
CSASTGVGAEAFF	TGCAGCGCTTCGACAGGGGTGGGGGCTGAAGCTTTCTTT	TRBD1	NA	TRBV29-1	TRBJ1-1